The TCR beta chain under discussion was sequenced for a study of spatial heterogeneity in lung cancer. As for the study in general: Consistently, beta-chain sequences turned up in larger numbers than alpha-chain sequences did.

Time point indicated: sample taken at primary tumor resection. Each CDR3 protein is one row after TCRdb ran MiXCR on the 5' RACE reads. The data show 48,000 or so distinct CDR3 sequences, less than 6% seen once. This clonotype came up many times. This clonotype was obtained from a male donor with early-stage non-small cell lung cancer. The starting material was PBMCs, obtained at surgery.

In DNA form, the CDR3 reads TGTGCCAGCTCACCACGCTCTGAGCAGTTCTTC. It codes for CASSPRSEQFF. J is TRBJ2-1 and V is TRBV18; D remains ambiguous. V dropped 1 base and J dropped 9 bases, with 4 bases sitting between them. The CDR3 has 11 amino acids. Looked up from germline, CDR1 is KGHSH and CDR2 is LQKENI.